These T cell receptor beta chains were read from a single sample in a study of shared T cell receptors in the human thymus. Method: immunoSEQ multiplex PCR; TCRdb's copy keeps in-frame clones and lacks some. The sample yields hundreds of thousands of clones, about 90% seen once. The same data also went into a second study, on human thymus T cells.

Sequencing input: thymocytes. Receptors originate from a boy under two years old with a congenital heart defect. Each CDR3 is given without its conserved first and last residue.

j_call | v_call | cdr3_aa
TRBJ1-5 | TRBV5-5 | ASSITRSNQPQH
TRBJ1-4 | TRBV4-1 | ASSPGQGLEKLF
TRBJ1-1 | TRBV28 | ASSLLSVWPNTEAF
TRBJ2-2 | TRBV29-1 | SVPGGSVVGELF
TRBJ2-7 | TRBV18 | ASSPSSSGGILYEQY
TRBJ1-2 | TRBV5-1 | ASSLEPAGVGYGYT
TRBJ2-7 | TRBV9 | ASSPNSGTGPRYEQY
TRBJ1-2 | TRBV9 | ASSVVVDDRHGGGYT
TRBJ1-2 | TRBV5-1 | ASSDPTGSNYGYT
TRBJ2-5 | TRBV18 | ASSLGTSGGNQETQY
TRBJ1-5 | TRBV5-1 | ASSLEGRSNQPQH
TRBJ1-1 | TRBV5-1 | ASSFEHSMNTEAF
TRBJ2-7 | TRBV15 | ATSREGTTSYEQY
TRBJ1-2 | TRBV6-6 | ASSLGTDYGYT
TRBJ1-6 | TRBV6-5 | ASSLDRSTYNSPLH
TRBJ2-1 | TRBV6-4 | ASSDSAGRGNEQF
TRBJ2-1 | TRBV9 | ASSDPGTRRFGLRGSYNEQF
TRBJ2-2 | TRBV7-2 | ASSDTPGQGSWELF
TRBJ2-7 | TRBV19 | ASSMGGSSEQY
TRBJ2-4 | TRBV27 | ASSSPGGPGDNIQY
TRBJ2-1 | TRBV6-1 | ASRRTGVYNEQF
TRBJ1-1 | TRBV27 | ASSLERGGDTEAF